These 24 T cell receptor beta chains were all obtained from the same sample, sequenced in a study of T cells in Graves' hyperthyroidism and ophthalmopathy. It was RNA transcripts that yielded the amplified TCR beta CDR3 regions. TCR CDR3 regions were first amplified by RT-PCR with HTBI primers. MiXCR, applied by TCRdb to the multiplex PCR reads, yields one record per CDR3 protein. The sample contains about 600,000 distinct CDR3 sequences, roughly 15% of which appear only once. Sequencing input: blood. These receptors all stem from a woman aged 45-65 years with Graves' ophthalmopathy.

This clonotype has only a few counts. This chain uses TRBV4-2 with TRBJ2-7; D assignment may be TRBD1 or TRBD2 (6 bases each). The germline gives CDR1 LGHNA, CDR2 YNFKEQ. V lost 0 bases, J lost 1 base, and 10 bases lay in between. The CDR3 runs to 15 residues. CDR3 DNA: TGTGCCAGCAGCCAAGATAGGGGGGCGTCCTACGAGCAGTACTTC. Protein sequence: CASSQDRGASYEQYF.

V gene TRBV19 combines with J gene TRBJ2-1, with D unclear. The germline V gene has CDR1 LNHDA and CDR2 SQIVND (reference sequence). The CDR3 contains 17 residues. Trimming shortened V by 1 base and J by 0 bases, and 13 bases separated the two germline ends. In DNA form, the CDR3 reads TGTGCCAGTAGTATAGTAAGGTGGGTCCCCTCCTACAATGAGCAGTTCTTC. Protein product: CASSIVRWVPSYNEQFF.

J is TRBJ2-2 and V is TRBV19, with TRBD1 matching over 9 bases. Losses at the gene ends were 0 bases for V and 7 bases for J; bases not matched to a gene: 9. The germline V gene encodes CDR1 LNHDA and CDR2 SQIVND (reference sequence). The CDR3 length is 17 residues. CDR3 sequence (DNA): TGTGCCAGTAGTATAGATCGTGACAGGGGGTCGATCGGGGAGCTGTTTTTT. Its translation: CASSIDRDRGSIGELFF.

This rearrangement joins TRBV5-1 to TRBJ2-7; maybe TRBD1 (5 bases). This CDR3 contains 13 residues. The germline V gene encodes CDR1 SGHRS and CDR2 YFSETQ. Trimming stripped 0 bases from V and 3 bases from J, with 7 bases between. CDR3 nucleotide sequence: TGCGCCAGCAGCTTGGAGGGGCACTACGAGCAGTACTTC. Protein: CASSLEGHYEQYF. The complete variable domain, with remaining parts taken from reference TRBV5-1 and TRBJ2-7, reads KAGVTQTPRYLIKTRGQQVTLSCSPISGHRSVSWYQQTPGQGLQFLFEYFSETQRNKGNFPGRFSGRQFSNSRSEMNVSTLELGDSALYLCASSLEGHYEQYFGPGTRLTVT.

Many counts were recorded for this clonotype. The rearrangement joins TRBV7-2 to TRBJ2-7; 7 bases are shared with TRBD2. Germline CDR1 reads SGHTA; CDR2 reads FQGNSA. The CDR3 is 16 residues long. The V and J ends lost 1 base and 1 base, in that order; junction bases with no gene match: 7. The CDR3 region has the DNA TGTGCCAGCAGCTTAGTTGGGGGAGGGCCTTCCTACGAGCAGTACTTC. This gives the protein CASSLVGGGPSYEQYF.

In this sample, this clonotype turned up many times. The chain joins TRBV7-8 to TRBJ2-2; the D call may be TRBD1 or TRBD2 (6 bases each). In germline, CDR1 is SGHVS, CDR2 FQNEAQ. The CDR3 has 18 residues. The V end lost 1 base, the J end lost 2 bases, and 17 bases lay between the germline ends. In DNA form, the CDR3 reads TGTGCCAGCAGCTTAGTCGCCCCGGGGGCGGTAAACACCGGGGAGCTGTTTTTT. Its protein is CASSLVAPGAVNTGELFF.

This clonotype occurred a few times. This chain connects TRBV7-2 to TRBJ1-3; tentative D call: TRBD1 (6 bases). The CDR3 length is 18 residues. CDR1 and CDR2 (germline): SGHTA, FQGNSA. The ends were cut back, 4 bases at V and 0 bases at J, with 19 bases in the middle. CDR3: CASSSNRLGQISGNTIYF. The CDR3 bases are TGTGCCAGCAGCTCGAACCGGCTTGGACAGATCTCTGGAAACACCATATATTTT.

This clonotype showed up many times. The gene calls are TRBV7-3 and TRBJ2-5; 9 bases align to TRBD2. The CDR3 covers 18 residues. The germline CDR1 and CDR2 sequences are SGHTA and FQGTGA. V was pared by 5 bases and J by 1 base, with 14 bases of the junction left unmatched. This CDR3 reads CASSHGVAGEGRQETQYF. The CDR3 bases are TGTGCCAGCAGCCACGGGGTAGCGGGAGAGGGGCGCCAAGAGACCCAGTACTTC.

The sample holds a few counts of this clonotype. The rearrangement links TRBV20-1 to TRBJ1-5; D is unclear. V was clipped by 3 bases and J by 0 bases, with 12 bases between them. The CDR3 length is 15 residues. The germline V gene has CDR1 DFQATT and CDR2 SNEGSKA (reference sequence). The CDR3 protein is CSASPVYDSNQPQHF. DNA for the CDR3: TGCAGTGCTAGCCCTGTTTACGATAGCAATCAGCCCCAGCATTTT.

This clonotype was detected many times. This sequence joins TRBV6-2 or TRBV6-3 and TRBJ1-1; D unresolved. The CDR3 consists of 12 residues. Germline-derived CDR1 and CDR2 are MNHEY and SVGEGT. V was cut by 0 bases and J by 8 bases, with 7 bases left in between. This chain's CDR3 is CASSYSRSEAFF. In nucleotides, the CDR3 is TGTGCCAGCAGTTACTCACGTTCCGAAGCTTTCTTT.

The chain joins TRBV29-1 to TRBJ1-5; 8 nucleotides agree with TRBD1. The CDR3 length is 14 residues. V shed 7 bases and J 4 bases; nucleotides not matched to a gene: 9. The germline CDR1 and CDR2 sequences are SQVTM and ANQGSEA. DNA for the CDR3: TGCAGCGCCGGGACAGGACTAAAGAATCAGCCCCAGCATTTT. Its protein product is CSAGTGLKNQPQHF.

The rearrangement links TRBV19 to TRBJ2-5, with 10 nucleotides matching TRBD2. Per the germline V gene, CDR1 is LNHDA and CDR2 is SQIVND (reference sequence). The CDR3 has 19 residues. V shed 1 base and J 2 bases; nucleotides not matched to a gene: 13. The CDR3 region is CASSIASRLAGVMQETQYF. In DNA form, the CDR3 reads TGTGCCAGTAGTATAGCGTCACGGCTAGCGGGAGTGATGCAAGAGACCCAGTACTTC. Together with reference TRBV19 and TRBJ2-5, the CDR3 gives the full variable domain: DGGITQSPKYLFRKEGQNVTLSCEQNLNHDAMYWYRQDPGQGLRLIYYSQIVNDFQKGDIAEGYSVSREKKESFPLTVTSAQKNPTAFYLCASSIASRLAGVMQETQYFGPGTRLLVL.

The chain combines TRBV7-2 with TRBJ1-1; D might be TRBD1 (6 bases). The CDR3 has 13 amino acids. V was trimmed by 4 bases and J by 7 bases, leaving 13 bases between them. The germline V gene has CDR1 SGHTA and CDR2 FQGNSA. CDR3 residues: CASSSFRGLEAFF. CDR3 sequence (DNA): TGTGCCAGCAGCTCCTTCAGGGGTCTTGAAGCTTTCTTT.

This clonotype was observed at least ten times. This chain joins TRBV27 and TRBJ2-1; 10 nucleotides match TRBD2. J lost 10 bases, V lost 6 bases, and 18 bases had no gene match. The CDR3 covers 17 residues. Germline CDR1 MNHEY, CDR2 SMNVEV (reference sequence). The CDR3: CASSPRGSGRSLGEQFF. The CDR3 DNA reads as TGTGCCAGCAGCCCTCGTGGTAGCGGGAGGTCCTTGGGGGAGCAGTTCTTC.

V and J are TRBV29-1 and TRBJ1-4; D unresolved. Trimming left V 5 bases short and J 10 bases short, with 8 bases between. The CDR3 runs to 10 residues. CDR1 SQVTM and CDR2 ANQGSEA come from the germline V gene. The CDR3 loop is CSVFKGKLFF. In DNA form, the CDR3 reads TGCAGCGTTTTTAAGGGAAAACTGTTTTTT.

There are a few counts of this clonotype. The CDR3 bases are TGTGCCAGCAGCCGGGACAACCACAACTATGGCTACACCTTC. Residues: CASSRDNHNYGYTF. This chain uses TRBV25-1 with TRBJ1-2; D might be TRBD1 (6 bases). V lost 6 bases and J 2 bases, leaving 13 bases between the germline ends. CDR1 is MGHDK and CDR2 is SYGVNS in the germline V gene. This CDR3 region has 14 residues.

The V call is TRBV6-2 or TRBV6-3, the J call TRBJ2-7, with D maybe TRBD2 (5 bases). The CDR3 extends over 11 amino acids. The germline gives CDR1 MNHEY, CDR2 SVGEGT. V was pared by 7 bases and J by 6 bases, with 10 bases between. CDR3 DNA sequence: TGTGCCAGCAAATTCCGGGGCGAGCAGTACTTC. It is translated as CASKFRGEQYF.

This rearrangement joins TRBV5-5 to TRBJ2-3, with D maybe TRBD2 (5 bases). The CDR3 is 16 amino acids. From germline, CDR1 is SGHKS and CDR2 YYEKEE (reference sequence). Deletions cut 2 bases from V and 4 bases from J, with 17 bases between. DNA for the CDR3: TGTGCCAGCAGCTTTACCCCCTCGGGGTTCCCAGATACGCAGTATTTT. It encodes CASSFTPSGFPDTQYF.

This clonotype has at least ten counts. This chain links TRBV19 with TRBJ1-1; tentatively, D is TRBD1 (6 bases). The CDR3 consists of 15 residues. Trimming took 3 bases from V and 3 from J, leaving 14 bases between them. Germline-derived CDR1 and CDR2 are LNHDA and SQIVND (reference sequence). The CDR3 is CASSIRQGRDTEAFF. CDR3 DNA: TGTGCCAGTAGTATTCGGCAGGGGCGGGACACTGAAGCTTTCTTT.

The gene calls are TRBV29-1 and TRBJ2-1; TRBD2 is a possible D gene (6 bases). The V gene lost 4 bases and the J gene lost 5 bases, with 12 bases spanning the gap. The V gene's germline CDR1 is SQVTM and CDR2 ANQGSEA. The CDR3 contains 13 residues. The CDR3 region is CSVGVSGDNEQFF. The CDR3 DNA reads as TGCAGCGTTGGGGTTAGCGGCGACAATGAGCAGTTCTTC.

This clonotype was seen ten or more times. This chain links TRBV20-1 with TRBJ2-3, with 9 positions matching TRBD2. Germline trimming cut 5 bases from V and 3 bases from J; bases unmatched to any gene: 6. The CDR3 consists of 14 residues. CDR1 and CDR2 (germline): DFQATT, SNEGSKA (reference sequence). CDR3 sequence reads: CSAPVSGRTDTQYF. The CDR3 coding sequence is TGCAGTGCTCCGGTTAGCGGGAGAACAGATACGCAGTATTTT.

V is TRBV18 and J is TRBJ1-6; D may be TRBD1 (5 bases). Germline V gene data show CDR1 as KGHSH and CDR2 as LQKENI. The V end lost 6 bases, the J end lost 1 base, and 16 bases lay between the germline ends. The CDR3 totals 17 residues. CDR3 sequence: CASSPGRLGSYNSPLHF. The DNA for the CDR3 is TGTGCCAGCTCGCCGGGACGCCTGGGGTCCTATAATTCACCCCTCCACTTT.

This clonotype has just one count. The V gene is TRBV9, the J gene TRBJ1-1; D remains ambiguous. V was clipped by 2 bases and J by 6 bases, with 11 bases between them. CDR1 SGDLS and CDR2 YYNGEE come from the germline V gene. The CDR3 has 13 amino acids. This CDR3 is CASSVTSGAEAFF. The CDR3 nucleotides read TGTGCCAGCAGCGTGACAAGTGGGGCTGAAGCTTTCTTT. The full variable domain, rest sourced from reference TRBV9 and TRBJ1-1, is DSGVTQTPKHLITATGQRVTLRCSPRSGDLSVYWYQQSLDQGLQFLIQYYNGEERAKGNILERFSAQQFPDLHSELNLSSLELGDSALYFCASSVTSGAEAFFGQGTRLTVV.

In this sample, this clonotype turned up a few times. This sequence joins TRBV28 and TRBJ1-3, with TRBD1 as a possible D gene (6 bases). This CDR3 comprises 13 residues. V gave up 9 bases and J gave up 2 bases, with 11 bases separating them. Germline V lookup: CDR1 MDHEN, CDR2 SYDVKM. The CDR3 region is CASVRGAGNTIYF. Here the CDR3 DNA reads TGTGCCAGTGTTAGGGGGGCTGGAAACACCATATATTTT.